A selection of T cell receptor beta chains follows, all from one sample in a study of cytomegalovirus exposure and HLA in healthy donors. Repertoires were generated with immunoSEQ multiplex PCR, while TCRdb's copy carries only in-frame clones and drops some. Of about 130,000 clones listed, 70% to 80% are singletons. Sequenced sample: PBMCs. The receptors derive from a female donor in good health and CMV-seropositive. Both conserved end residues are part of each CDR3. A D gene is named only where the DNA matches it firmly. Not all rows give a size; the values are once, few, many and, for expanded clones, a class.

D gene: TRBD2
J gene: TRBJ2-7
clone size: .
V gene: TRBV6-5
CDR3 protein: CASRKASGSYEQYF
CDR3 DNA: TGTGCCAGCAGAAAGGCTAGCGGGTCCTACGAGCAGTACTTC

D gene: .
J gene: TRBJ1-5
clone size: .
V gene: TRBV27
CDR3 protein: CASSLGRLSNQPQHF
CDR3 DNA: TGTGCCAGCAGTTTAGGGAGGTTAAGTAATCAGCCCCAGCATTTT

D gene: TRBD2
J gene: TRBJ2-7
clone size: .
V gene: TRBV6-1
CDR3 protein: CASRREGIKSYEQYF
CDR3 DNA: TGTGCCAGCAGGAGGGAGGGGATAAAATCCTACGAGCAGTACTTC

D gene: .
J gene: TRBJ2-3
clone size: .
V gene: TRBV19
CDR3 protein: CASTPSPRAGTQYF
CDR3 DNA: TGTGCCAGTACCCCGAGCCCGCGTGCTGGTACGCAGTATTTT

D gene: TRBD2
J gene: TRBJ2-1
clone size: .
V gene: TRBV11-2
CDR3 protein: CASSLGGLAGSGEQFF
CDR3 DNA: TGTGCCAGCAGCTTAGGAGGACTAGCGGGATCCGGGGAGCAGTTCTTC

D gene: TRBD1
J gene: TRBJ1-4
clone size: few
V gene: TRBV6-1
CDR3 protein: CASSEEGTGGPNEKLFF
CDR3 DNA: TGTGCCAGCAGTGAGGAAGGGACAGGGGGCCCAAATGAAAAACTGTTTTTT

D gene: .
J gene: TRBJ1-1
clone size: .
V gene: TRBV7-9
CDR3 protein: CASSLAVRLFNGDTEAFF
CDR3 DNA: TGTGCCAGCAGCTTAGCTGTTCGGCTATTCAACGGGGACACTGAAGCTTTCTTT

D gene: .
J gene: TRBJ2-5
clone size: .
V gene: TRBV15
CDR3 protein: CATSTFQGMARTQYF
CDR3 DNA: TGTGCCACCAGCACTTTCCAGGGCATGGCGAGGACCCAGTACTTC

D gene: TRBD2
J gene: TRBJ2-7
clone size: .
V gene: TRBV19
CDR3 protein: CASSIGISGVSYEQYF
CDR3 DNA: TGTGCCAGTAGTATCGGAATTAGCGGGGTTTCCTACGAGCAGTACTTC

D gene: .
J gene: TRBJ2-1
clone size: .
V gene: TRBV10-1
CDR3 protein: CASSDQGKSYNEQFF
CDR3 DNA: TGCGCCAGCAGTGATCAGGGTAAATCCTACAATGAGCAGTTCTTC

D gene: TRBD1
J gene: TRBJ1-4
clone size: .
V gene: TRBV19
CDR3 protein: CASSNRDRGILRGEKLFF
CDR3 DNA: TGTGCCAGTAGTAACCGGGACAGGGGTATTCTGCGTGGTGAAAAACTGTTTTTT

D gene: TRBD2
J gene: TRBJ2-1
clone size: .
V gene: TRBV5-1
CDR3 protein: CASSLAFSGGQYNEQFF
CDR3 DNA: TGCGCCAGCAGCTTGGCCTTTAGCGGGGGCCAGTACAATGAGCAGTTCTTC

D gene: TRBD2
J gene: TRBJ2-7
clone size: .
V gene: TRBV5-6
CDR3 protein: CASSETSASFYEQYF
CDR3 DNA: TGTGCCAGCAGCGAGACTAGCGCCTCATTCTACGAGCAGTACTTC

D gene: TRBD2
J gene: TRBJ2-1
clone size: .
V gene: TRBV30
CDR3 protein: CAWRLAGASGEQFF
CDR3 DNA: TGTGCCTGGAGGCTAGCGGGAGCTAGTGGTGAGCAGTTCTTC

D gene: TRBD2
J gene: TRBJ2-5
clone size: .
V gene: TRBV2
CDR3 protein: CASSESGGETQYF
CDR3 DNA: TGTGCCAGCAGCGAGAGCGGGGGAGAGACCCAGTACTTC

D gene: .
J gene: TRBJ1-1
clone size: once
V gene: TRBV10-3
CDR3 protein: CAIRDTQTGNTEAFF
CDR3 DNA: TGTGCCATTCGGGACACTCAAACGGGGAACACTGAAGCTTTCTTT

D gene: .
J gene: TRBJ1-1
clone size: few
V gene: TRBV19
CDR3 protein: CASRQGVEAFF
CDR3 DNA: TGTGCCAGTAGACAGGGAGTTGAAGCTTTCTTT

D gene: .
J gene: TRBJ2-3
clone size: few
V gene: TRBV11-2
CDR3 protein: CASTKSTTRADTQYF
CDR3 DNA: TGTGCCAGCACCAAATCGACTACGCGGGCAGATACGCAGTATTTT

D gene: TRBD2
J gene: TRBJ2-5
clone size: .
V gene: TRBV7-2
CDR3 protein: CASSLASSRGLAGGHSETQYF
CDR3 DNA: TGTGCCAGCAGCTTAGCCTCGTCCAGGGGACTAGCGGGAGGGCATTCGGAGACCCAGTACTTC

D gene: TRBD2
J gene: TRBJ2-7
clone size: .
V gene: TRBV27
CDR3 protein: CASSYSRTSGSDEQYF
CDR3 DNA: TGTGCCAGCAGTTACTCACGGACTAGCGGGAGTGACGAGCAGTACTTC

D gene: TRBD1
J gene: TRBJ2-1
clone size: .
V gene: TRBV7-3
CDR3 protein: CASSLTRDRGYNEQFF
CDR3 DNA: TGTGCCAGCAGCTTAACCCGGGACAGGGGATACAATGAGCAGTTCTTC

D gene: .
J gene: TRBJ2-1
clone size: .
V gene: TRBV9
CDR3 protein: CASSVEMANPHEQFF
CDR3 DNA: TGTGCCAGCAGCGTAGAGATGGCCAACCCCCATGAGCAGTTCTTC

D gene: .
J gene: TRBJ1-1
clone size: .
V gene: TRBV4-1
CDR3 protein: CASSPSEGWFANTEAFF
CDR3 DNA: TGCGCCAGCAGCCCTAGCGAGGGATGGTTTGCGAACACTGAAGCTTTCTTT

D gene: TRBD1
J gene: TRBJ1-2
clone size: .
V gene: TRBV19
CDR3 protein: CASSINRGLYGYTF
CDR3 DNA: TGTGCCAGTAGTATAAACAGGGGTCTCTATGGCTACACCTTC

D gene: TRBD2
J gene: TRBJ2-1
clone size: .
V gene: TRBV29-1
CDR3 protein: CSVNRDYSYNEQFF
CDR3 DNA: TGCAGCGTGAACCGGGACTACTCCTACAATGAGCAGTTCTTC